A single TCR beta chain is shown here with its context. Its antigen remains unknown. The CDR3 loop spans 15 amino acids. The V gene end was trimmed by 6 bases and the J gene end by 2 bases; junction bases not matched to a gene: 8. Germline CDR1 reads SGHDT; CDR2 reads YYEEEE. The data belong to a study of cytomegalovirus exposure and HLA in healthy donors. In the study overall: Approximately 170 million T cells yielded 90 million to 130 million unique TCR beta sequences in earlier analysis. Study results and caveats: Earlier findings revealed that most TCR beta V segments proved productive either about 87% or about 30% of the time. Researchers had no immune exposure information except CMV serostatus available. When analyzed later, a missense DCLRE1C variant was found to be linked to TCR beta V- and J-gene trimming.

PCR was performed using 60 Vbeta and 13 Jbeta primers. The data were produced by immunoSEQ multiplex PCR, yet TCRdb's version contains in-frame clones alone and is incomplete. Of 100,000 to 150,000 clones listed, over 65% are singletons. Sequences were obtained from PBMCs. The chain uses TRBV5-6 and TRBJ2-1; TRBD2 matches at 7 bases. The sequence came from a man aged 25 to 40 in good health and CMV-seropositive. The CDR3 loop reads CASTTGGSAYNEQFF. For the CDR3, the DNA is TGTGCCAGCACGACTGGCGGGAGCGCCTACAATGAGCAGTTCTTC.